This TCR beta chain derives from a study of cytomegalovirus exposure and HLA in healthy donors (dated by TCRdb to the late 2010s). Describing the broader study: In an earlier analysis of several hundred of the donors, around 290 Gb of sequence data and approximately 100 million unique TCR beta sequences from about 180 million T cells were reported. An early release that covered fewer than 800 HLA-typed donors contained approximately 300 gigabases of sequencing data and 80 million or so unique TCR sequences. Among the roughly 400 genotyped donors, approximately 76% belonged to the genetic ancestry cluster associated with self-reported Caucasian donors. The study aimed to test whether signatures of past pathogen exposure could be identified by cataloging public T cell receptors. The T cell repertoires of several hundred subjects were profiled by immunosequencing and related to cytomegalovirus serostatus. A separate validation cohort of about 110 different subjects was used in addition to the roughly 670-subject first cohort. High-throughput TCR immunosequencing, statistical association of individual TCRs with disease status, and machine learning were combined to predict cytomegalovirus infection status. A later analysis re-analyzed previously published TCR beta repertoires from 666 donors and added high-resolution HLA genotyping to study TCR occurrence patterns. The later analysis used no new phenotypic data to find candidate immune exposures, relying instead on TCR beta sequences and their occurrence across donors. To decide whether each TCR beta V gene segment behaved as functional or pseudogenic, an earlier analysis of over 500 of the donors relied on high-throughput TCR beta sequencing. Donor age, sex, ethnicity and CMV serostatus were compiled alongside the repertoire data. Genome-wide SNP genotypes for about 60% of the 666 donors were used in a later genetic analysis, which treated that subset as a discovery cohort. All discovery cohort repertoires had been generated using a single sequencing platform. Class I and class II HLA loci were covered by the typing at four-digit resolution. Typing coverage differed by locus: A, B, C, DRB1 and DQB1 were typed in about 629-640 donors, DQA1 in 500 to 550, DPA1 in roughly 590, and DPB1 in just under 490. About five DR-DQ haplotypes were treated as single units for association and clustering because of strong linkage in the cohort. Among under 450 genotyped donors of the cohort, an average of approximately 240,000 unique TCR beta nucleotide sequences were sequenced per donor, about a sixth of them non-productive. Points the paper makes about the study in general: In a later analysis, 16,951 TCR beta sequences were associated with specific HLA alleles at a false discovery rate of 0.05. Because HLA typing was missing for some donors at each locus, association tests included only the typed subset. In a later analysis, the rate of TCR association differed among HLA loci, with DRB1 alleles having the most associated TCRs and HLA-C alleles having the fewest. A later genetic analysis associated a missense DCLRE1C variant with V-gene and J-gene trimming of TCR beta chains, and an independent cohort replicated the association. In an earlier analysis of some 500 of the donors, most TCR beta V segments were observed in productive rearrangements about 90% or about 30% of the time, broadly matching IMGT annotations. A group of highly shared sequence variants was considered likely to be a technical artifact of the sequencing pipeline. Compared with the roughly 700-donor mean, donors in an Asian-associated ancestry cluster had fewer N-insertions in productive TCRs, according to a later genetic analysis. When HLA alleles, especially DR and DQ, strongly co-occurred, TCR associations were difficult to assign to individual alleles. For the cohort, immune exposure information was limited to CMV serostatus. In a later analysis, most CMV-associated TCR beta chains were found to appear HLA-restricted, with HLA associations seemingly driven largely by CMV exposure. Over 15 rarely observed V segments, including chromosome 9 orphons, were excluded from the earlier analysis of about 600 of the donors because counts were too low. It was suggested by the authors that the approach could potentially be generalized to other disease states and immunological phenotypes. While some public TCRs were present in many individuals, most TCR sequences turned up only very rarely across donors. In vitro tests confirmed that a few of the cytomegalovirus-associated TCR beta chains recognize cytomegalovirus antigens. According to a later analysis, parvovirus B19, influenza, CMV and Epstein-Barr virus appeared linked to several top co-occurrence clusters. Presence/absence analyses assumed roughly uniform sequencing depth across donors, an assumption that may not hold. Only TCR beta chains were sequenced in this cohort, and the absence of alpha or paired-chain data limited detectable features. In a later analysis, HLA-associated TCR beta chains were found to be more clonally expanded and to have lower generation probabilities than equally common non-associated chains. The classifier was reported to diagnose cytomegalovirus status with high specificity and sensitivity in both the original and validation cohorts. A total of about 180 TCR beta chains were listed by the study as associated with cytomegalovirus. The 87-base-pair reads could not distinguish some IMGT-functional V segments, including TRBV6-2 and TRBV6-3, so those segments were excluded. A further reported finding was that TCR beta sequences accurately predicted the HLA-A and HLA-B alleles for most subjects in the first cohort. Correlated functional status among segregating V segments might reflect linkage disequilibrium, but an unknown experimental factor could not be ruled out.

Only one count was recorded for this clone. What antigen it recognizes has not been identified. The junction differs from germline at one of its ends, possibly a read error. The cohort consisted of 650 to 850 healthy bone marrow donors. At the time of sampling, all cohort members were nominally healthy, though unrecorded immune exposures were likely present. The donor tested CMV seropositive and was one of the 289 seropositive cohort members. A peripheral blood sample was collected from each donor, and TCR beta sequencing was performed on peripheral blood mononuclear cells. Genomic DNA was extracted from the blood cell samples with the Qiagen DNeasy Blood Extraction Kit. CDR1 and CDR2 were assigned from the germline V gene as SGHTS and YDEGEE. The CDR3 has 12 amino acids, counting the end cysteine and phenylalanine. Of all the DNA, just the CDR3 is kept, 36 bases in frame from base 1. The library was built by means of the immunoSEQ multiplex PCR assay. For the multiplex PCR, a mixture combining 60 forward primers for TCR Vbeta segments and 13 reverse primers for TCR Jbeta segments was used. A multiplex PCR assay on genomic DNA amplified the CDR3 region of rearranged TCR beta genes. On the Illumina HiSeq System, the amplified TCR beta libraries were sequenced as 87-base-pair reads. Processing in the source paper ran as follows. In a later analysis, tens of millions of unique TCR beta chains were counted across the 650 to 700 repertoires, and roughly 11 million of these chains were shared by at least two donors. To remove PCR and sequencing errors, raw reads were error-corrected and collapsed into unique sequences using a nearest-neighbor algorithm that merged closely related sequences. V, D and J gene segments were assigned by aligning CDR3 sequences to IMGT reference sequences. For a sequence to be retained, a match of at least six nucleotides to both a V gene segment and a J gene segment was required. Rearrangements were called productive when the CDR3 lacked stop codons and stayed in frame with V and J; all others were non-productive. Following IMGT convention, CDR3 was defined as the stretch from the second conserved V-encoded cysteine to the conserved J-encoded phenylalanine. Sequences without an unambiguous match to a single V gene segment were excluded from the earlier analysis of approximately 560 of the donors. An earlier analysis of a few hundred of the donors called V segments functional above 56.7% productive rearrangements and segregating when the between-donor standard deviation exceeded 5%. A statistical classification framework was developed to diagnose cytomegalovirus status using the catalog of TCR beta chain sequences. V and J gene assignment, in a later analysis, came from comparing TCR nucleotide sequences with IMGT/GENE-DB human TR gene sequences. Using the TCRdist pipeline, a later analysis assigned CDR3 sequences along with most-parsimonious VDJ recombination scenarios. In a later analysis, each TCR beta chain was defined by its CDR3 amino acid sequence together with its V-gene family, and reads without a unique V-gene family were excluded. A later analysis removed 550 to 650 highly shared, low-generation-probability nucleotide sequences to deal with suspected cross-contamination and a sequencing artifact. In a later analysis, a clonal expansion index for each public chain was calculated from normalized within-repertoire ranks of inferred template counts. Generation probabilities in a later analysis came from a VDJ recombination model fitted to out-of-frame rearrangements, and those results were checked against IGoR. A later analysis scored TCR-TCR, TCR-HLA and TCR-CMV co-occurrence with hypergeometric tests, applying a repertoire-size bias correction to TCR pairs. False discovery rates were estimated in a later analysis by permuting HLA or CMV assignments 20 times. A later analysis grouped co-occurring TCRs with DBSCAN, adding TCRdist sequence similarity when clustering within HLA-allele-positive subsets. Co-occurrence clustering excluded repertoires with fewer than 30,000 or more than 120,000 public chains, plus five with anomalous nucleotide sharing. TCRdb re-hosts the immuneACCESS table, in-frame sequences only. Its copies lack some clones; in the studies checked, an unresolved V gene accounts for under half of them, and the cause for the rest is not known. The V and J calls and the clone size are those of that table, but D and trimming were determined from the DNA. The table for this sample lists 70,000 to 85,000 clones; 70% to 85% of them were counted only once. The ten largest clones represent over 7.5% of the sample.

This TCR was recovered from a man aged 40-49 years in good health and CMV-seropositive. The V and J segments used are TRBV5-8 and TRBJ1-2; 9 bases in between match TRBD1. Sequenced material: PBMCs. The bases read TGTGCCAGCAGCATCTCGAACCGGGACAGGGCTTTC. The resulting protein is CASSISNRDRAF.